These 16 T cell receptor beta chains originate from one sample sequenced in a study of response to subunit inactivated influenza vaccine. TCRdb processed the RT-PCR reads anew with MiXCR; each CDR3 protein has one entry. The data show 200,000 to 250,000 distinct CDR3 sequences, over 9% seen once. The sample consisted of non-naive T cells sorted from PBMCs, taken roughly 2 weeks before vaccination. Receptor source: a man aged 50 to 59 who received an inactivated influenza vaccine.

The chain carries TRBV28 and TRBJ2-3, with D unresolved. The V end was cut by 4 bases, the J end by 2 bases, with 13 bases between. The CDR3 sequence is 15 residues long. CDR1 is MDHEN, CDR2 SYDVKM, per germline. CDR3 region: CASSSFYRSTDTQYF. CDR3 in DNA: TGTGCCAGCAGTTCCTTCTATCGCTCCACAGATACGCAGTATTTT.

The CDR3 loop is CSASGRAADTQYF. DNA of the CDR3: TGCAGTGCTAGCGGGAGGGCCGCAGATACGCAGTATTTT. The chain carries TRBV20-1 and TRBJ2-3; 8 nucleotides line up with TRBD2. The J segment lost 4 bases and the V segment lost 3 bases, leaving 3 bases of the junction unmatched. Germline V CDR1 and CDR2: DFQATT, SNEGSKA (reference sequence). The CDR3 is made up of 13 amino acids.

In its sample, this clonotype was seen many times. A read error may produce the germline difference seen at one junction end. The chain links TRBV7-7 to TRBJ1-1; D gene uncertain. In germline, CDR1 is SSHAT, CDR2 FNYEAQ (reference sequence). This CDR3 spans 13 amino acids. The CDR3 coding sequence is TGTGCTAGCAGCCGCGCCCCGAACACTGAAGCTTTCTTT. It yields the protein CASSRAPNTEAFF.

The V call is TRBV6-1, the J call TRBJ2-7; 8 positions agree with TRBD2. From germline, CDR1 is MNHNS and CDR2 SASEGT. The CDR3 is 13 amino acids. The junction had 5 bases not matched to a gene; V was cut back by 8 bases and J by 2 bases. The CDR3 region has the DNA TGTGCCAGCGCTAGCGGGTCAACCTACGAGCAGTACTTC. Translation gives CASASGSTYEQYF.

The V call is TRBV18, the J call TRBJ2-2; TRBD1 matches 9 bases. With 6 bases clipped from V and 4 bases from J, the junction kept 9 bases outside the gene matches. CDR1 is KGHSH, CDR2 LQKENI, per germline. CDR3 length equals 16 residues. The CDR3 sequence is CASSTSGTGPTGELFF. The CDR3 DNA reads TGTGCCAGCTCCACGTCCGGGACAGGGCCCACCGGGGAGCTGTTTTTT. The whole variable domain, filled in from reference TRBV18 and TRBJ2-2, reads NAGVMQNPRHLVRRRGQEARLRCSPMKGHSHVYWYRQLPEEGLKFMVYLQKENIIDESGMPKERFSAEFPKEGPSILRIQQVVRGDSAAYFCASSTSGTGPTGELFFGEGSRLTVL.

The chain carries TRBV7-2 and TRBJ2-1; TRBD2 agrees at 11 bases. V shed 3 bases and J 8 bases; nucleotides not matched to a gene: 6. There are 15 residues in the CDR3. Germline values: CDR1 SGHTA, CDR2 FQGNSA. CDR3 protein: CASSFTSGGVYEQFF. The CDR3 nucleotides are TGTGCCAGCAGCTTCACTAGCGGGGGTGTCTATGAGCAGTTCTTC. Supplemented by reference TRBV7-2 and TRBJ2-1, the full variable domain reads GAGVSQSPSNKVTEKGKDVELRCDPISGHTALYWYRQSLGQGLEFLIYFQGNSAPDKSGLPSDRFSAERTGGSVSTLTIQRTQQEDSAVYLCASSFTSGGVYEQFFGPGTRLTVL.

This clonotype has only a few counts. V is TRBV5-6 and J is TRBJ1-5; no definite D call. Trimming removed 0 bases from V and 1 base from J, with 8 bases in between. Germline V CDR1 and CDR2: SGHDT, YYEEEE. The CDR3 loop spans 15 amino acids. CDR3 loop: CASSLGWHSNQPQHF. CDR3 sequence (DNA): TGTGCCAGCAGCTTGGGGTGGCACAGCAATCAGCCCCAGCATTTT.

The CDR3, as DNA: TGTGCCAGCAGCCACACAACAGGGGGTCCCGGGGCCAACGTCCTGACTTTC. Translated, it gives CASSHTTGGPGANVLTF. The gene calls are TRBV3-1 and TRBJ2-6; TRBD1 aligns across 8 bases. Germline-derived CDR1 and CDR2 are LGHDT and YNNKEL (reference sequence). V shed 3 bases, J shed 4 bases, and the junction held 8 bases outside the gene matches. The CDR3 sequence is 17 residues long.

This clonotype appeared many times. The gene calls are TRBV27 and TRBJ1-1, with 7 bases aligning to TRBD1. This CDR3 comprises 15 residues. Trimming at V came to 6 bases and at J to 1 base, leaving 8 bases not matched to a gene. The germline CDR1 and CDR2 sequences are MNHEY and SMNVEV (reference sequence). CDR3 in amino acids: CASRETGLGNTEAFF. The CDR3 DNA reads TGTGCCAGCAGGGAGACAGGGCTCGGGAACACTGAAGCTTTCTTT.

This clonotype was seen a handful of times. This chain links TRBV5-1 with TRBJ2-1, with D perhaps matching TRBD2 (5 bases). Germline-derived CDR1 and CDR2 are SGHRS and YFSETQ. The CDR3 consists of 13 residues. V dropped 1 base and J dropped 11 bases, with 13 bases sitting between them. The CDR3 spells CASSLKETGKQFF. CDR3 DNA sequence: TGCGCCAGCAGCTTGAAGGAGACGGGGAAGCAGTTCTTC.

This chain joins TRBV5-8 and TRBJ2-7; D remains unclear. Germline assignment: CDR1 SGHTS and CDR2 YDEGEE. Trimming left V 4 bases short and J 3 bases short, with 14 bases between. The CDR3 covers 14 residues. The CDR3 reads CASSGGGSFYEQYF. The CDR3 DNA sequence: TGTGCCAGCAGCGGCGGCGGATCCTTCTACGAGCAGTACTTC. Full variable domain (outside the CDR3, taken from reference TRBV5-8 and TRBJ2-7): EAGVTQSPTHLIKTRGQQATLRCSPISGHTSVYWYQQALGLGLQFLLWYDEGEERNRGNFPPRFSGRQFPNYSSELNVNALELEDSALYLCASSGGGSFYEQYFGPGTRLTVT.

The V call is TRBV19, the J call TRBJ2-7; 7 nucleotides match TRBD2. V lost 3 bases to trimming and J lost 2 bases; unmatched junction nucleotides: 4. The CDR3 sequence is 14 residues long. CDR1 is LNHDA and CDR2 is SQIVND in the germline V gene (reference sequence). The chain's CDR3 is CASSIMAGAYEQYF. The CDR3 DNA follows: TGTGCCAGTAGTATCATGGCGGGGGCCTACGAGCAGTACTTC.

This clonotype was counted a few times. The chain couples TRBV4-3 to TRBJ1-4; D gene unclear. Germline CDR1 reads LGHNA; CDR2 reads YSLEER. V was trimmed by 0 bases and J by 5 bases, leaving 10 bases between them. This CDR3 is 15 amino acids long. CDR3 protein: CASSQDLTNNEKLFF. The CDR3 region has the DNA TGCGCCAGCAGCCAAGATTTAACGAACAATGAAAAACTGTTTTTT.

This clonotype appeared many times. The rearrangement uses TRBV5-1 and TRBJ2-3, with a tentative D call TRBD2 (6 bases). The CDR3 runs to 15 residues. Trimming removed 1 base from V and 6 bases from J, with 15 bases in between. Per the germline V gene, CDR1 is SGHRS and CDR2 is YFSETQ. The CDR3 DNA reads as TGCGCCAGCAGCTTGAAGGGCTCTGGGGGGGATACGCAGTATTTT. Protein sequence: CASSLKGSGGDTQYF.

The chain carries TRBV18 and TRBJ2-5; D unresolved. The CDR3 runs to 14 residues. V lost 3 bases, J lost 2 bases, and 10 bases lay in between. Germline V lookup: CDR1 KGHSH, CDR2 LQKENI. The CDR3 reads CASSPPGTQETQYF. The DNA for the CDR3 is TGTGCCAGCTCACCGCCAGGAACGCAAGAGACCCAGTACTTC.

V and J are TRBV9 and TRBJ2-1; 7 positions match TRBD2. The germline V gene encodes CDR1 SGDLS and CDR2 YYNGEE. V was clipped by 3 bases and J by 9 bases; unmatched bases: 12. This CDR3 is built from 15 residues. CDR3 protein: CASSAASGRQREQFF. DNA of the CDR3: TGTGCCAGCAGCGCAGCTAGCGGTAGACAGCGTGAGCAGTTCTTC.